This T cell receptor (beta chain) derives from a study of cytomegalovirus exposure and HLA in healthy donors. PCR employed 60 Vbeta and 13 Jbeta primers. TCRdb keeps only in-frame clones here, not all; method: immunoSEQ multiplex PCR. The sample records 45,000 to 65,000 clones, about three quarters being singletons. The germline CDR1 and CDR2 sequences are SGHDN and FVKESK. The CDR3 has 14 amino acids. V dropped 0 bases and J dropped 0 bases, with 6 bases sitting between them. In its sample, this clone was seen a few times. Its antigen is not identified. General observations from the study: Cytomegalovirus association was listed for 164 TCR beta chains. Earlier analysis looked at TCR beta V segments, and most were productive about 87% or about 30% of the time. Rarity held for most TCR sequences, but there were some public TCRs that occurred in many donors. Accurate predictions that matched the HLA-A and HLA-B alleles of most subjects were reportedly made from TCR beta sequences.

This TCR was sampled from a man between 18 and 29 years old in good health and CMV-seronegative. The source material was PBMCs. The chain combines TRBV14 with TRBJ2-7; TRBD1 is a possible D gene (5 bases). This CDR3 is CASSQETGSYEQYF. In DNA form, the CDR3 reads TGTGCCAGCAGCCAAGAAACAGGCTCCTACGAGCAGTACTTC.